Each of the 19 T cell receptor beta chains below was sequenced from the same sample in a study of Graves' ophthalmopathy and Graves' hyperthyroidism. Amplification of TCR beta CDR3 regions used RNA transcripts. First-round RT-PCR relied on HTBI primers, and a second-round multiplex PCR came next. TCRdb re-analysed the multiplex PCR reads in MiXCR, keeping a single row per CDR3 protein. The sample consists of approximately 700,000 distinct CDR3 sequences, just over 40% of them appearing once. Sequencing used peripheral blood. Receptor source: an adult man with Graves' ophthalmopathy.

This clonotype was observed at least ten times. CDR3 nucleotides: TGTGCCAGCAGCTCCCCCGACAGGGGTTATGGCTACACCTTC. It codes for CASSSPDRGYGYTF. V gene TRBV7-9 combines with J gene TRBJ1-2; 8 nucleotides agree with TRBD1. V lost 4 bases to trimming and J lost 5 bases; unmatched junction nucleotides: 6. The length of the CDR3 is 14 residues. Germline V gives CDR1 SEHNR, CDR2 FQNEAQ (reference sequence).

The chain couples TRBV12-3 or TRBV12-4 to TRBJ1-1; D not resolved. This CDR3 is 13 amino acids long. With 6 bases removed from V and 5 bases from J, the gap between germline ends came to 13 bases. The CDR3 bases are TGTGCCAGCAGGAAGGGTCTAAGGACTGAAGCTTTCTTT. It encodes CASRKGLRTEAFF.

Here the CDR3 reads CSVKKAARNTEAFF. CDR3 sequence (DNA): TGCAGTGTCAAGAAGGCAGCTCGGAACACTGAAGCTTTCTTT. The V and J genes are TRBV20-1 and TRBJ1-1; D uncertain. The CDR3 runs to 14 residues. V lost 7 bases to trimming and J lost 1 base, with 16 bases between them. CDR1 DFQATT and CDR2 SNEGSKA come from the germline V gene (reference sequence).

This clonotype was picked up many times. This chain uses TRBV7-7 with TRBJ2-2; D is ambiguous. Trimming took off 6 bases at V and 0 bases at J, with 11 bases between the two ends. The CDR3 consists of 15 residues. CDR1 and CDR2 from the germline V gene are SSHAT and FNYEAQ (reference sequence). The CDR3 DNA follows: TGTGCCAGCAGTCCTTTTACCGCGAACACCGGGGAGCTGTTTTTT. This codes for CASSPFTANTGELFF.

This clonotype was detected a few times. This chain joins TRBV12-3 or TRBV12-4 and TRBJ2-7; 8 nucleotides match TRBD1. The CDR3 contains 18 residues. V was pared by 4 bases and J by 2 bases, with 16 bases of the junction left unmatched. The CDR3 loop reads CASSSPRTGPSLAYEQYF. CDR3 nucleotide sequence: TGTGCCAGCAGTTCACCTCGGACAGGGCCATCGCTCGCCTACGAGCAGTACTTC.

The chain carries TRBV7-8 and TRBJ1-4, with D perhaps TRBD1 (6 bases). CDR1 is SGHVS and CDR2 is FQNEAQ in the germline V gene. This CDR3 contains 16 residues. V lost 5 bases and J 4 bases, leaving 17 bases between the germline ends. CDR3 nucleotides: TGTGCCAGCAGCCGATCCAGGGGCGACATTAATGAAAAACTGTTTTTT. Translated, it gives CASSRSRGDINEKLFF.

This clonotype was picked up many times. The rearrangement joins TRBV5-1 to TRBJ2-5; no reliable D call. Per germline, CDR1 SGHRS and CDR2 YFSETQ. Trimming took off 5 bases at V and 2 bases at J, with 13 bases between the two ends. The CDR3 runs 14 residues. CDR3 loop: CASSRDGTQETQYF. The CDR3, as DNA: TGCGCCAGCAGTAGAGACGGCACTCAAGAGACCCAGTACTTC.

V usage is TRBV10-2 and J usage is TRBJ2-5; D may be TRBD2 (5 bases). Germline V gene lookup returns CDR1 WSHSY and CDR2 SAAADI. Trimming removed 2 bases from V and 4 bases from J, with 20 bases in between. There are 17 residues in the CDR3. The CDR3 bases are TGCGCCAGCAGTGAGAGGTTAGCGTTAGGGTTCCCAGAGACCCAGTACTTC. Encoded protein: CASSERLALGFPETQYF.

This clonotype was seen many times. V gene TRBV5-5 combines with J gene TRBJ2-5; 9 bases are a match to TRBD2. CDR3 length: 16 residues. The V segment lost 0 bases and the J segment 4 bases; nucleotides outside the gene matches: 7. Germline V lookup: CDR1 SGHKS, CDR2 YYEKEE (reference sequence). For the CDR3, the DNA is TGTGCCAGCAGCTTGGGTAGGACTAGCGTCGGAGAGACCCAGTACTTC. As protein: CASSLGRTSVGETQYF.

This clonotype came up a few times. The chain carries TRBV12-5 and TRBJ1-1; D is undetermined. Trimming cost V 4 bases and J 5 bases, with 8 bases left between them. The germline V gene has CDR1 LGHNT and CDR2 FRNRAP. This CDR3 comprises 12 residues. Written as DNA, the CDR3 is TGTGCTAGTGGTTATGGTGGGACTGAAGCTTTCTTT. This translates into CASGYGGTEAFF.

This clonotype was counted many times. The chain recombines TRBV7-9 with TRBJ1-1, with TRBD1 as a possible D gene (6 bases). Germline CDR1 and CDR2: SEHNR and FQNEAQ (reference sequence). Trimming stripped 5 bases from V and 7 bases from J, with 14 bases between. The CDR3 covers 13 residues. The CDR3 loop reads CASSEKQGDEAFF. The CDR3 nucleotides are TGTGCCAGCAGCGAAAAACAGGGAGATGAAGCTTTCTTT.

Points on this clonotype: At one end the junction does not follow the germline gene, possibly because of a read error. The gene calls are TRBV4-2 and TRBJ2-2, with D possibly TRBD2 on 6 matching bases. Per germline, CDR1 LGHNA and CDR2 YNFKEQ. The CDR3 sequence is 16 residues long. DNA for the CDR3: TGTGCCGGCAGCCAGAGGGCGGGGAGGAACACCGGGGAGCTGTTTTTT. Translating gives CAGSQRAGRNTGELFF.

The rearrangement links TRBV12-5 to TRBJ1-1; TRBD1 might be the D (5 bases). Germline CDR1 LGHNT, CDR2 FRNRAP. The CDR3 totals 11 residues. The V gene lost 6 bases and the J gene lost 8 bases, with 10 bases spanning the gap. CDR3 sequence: CASGAGWEAFF. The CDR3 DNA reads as TGTGCTAGTGGGGCAGGGTGGGAAGCTTTCTTT.

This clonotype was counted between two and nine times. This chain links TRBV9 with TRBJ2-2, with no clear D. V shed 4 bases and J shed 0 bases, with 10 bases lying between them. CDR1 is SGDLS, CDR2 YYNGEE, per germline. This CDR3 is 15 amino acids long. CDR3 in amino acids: CASSLSSANTGELFF. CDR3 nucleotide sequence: TGTGCCAGCAGCCTCTCCTCCGCGAACACCGGGGAGCTGTTTTTT.

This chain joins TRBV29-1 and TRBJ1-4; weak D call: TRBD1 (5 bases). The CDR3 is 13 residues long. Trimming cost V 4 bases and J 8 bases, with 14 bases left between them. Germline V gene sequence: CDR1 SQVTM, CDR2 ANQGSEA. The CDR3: CSVVGEGGEKLFF. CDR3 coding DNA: TGCAGCGTTGTGGGGGAAGGTGGCGAAAAACTGTTTTTT.

CDR3 region: CASKGLAGEYSTGELFF. CDR3 DNA sequence: TGTGCCAGTAAGGGACTAGCGGGAGAATATAGCACCGGGGAGCTGTTTTTT. The chain recombines TRBV19 with TRBJ2-2; 14 bases align to TRBD2. The CDR3 runs to 17 residues. The germline CDR1 and CDR2 sequences are LNHDA and SQIVND (reference sequence). The V segment lost 7 bases and the J segment 4 bases; nucleotides outside the gene matches: 8.

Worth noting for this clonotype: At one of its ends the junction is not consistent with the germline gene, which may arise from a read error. CDR3 protein: CASSQAWSGNTIYF. As DNA, the CDR3 is TGCGCCAGCAGCCAAGCTTGGTCTGGAAACACCATATATTTT. The chain employs TRBV7-8 and TRBJ1-3; D ambiguous. Germline CDR1 SGHVS, CDR2 FQNEAQ. The CDR3 runs 14 residues. The full variable domain, in which reference TRBV7-8 and TRBJ1-3 provide the parts outside the CDR3, is GAGVSQSPRYKVAKRGQDVALRCDPISGHVSLFWYQQALGQGPEFLTYFQNEAQLDKSGLPSDRFFAERPEGSVSTLKIQRTQQEDSAVYLCASSQAWSGNTIYFGEGSWLTVV.

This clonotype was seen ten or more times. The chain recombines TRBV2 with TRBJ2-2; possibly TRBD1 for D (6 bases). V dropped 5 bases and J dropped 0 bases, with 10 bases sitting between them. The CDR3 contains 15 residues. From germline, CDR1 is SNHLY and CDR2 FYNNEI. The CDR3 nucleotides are TGTGCCAGCAGTAGGACAGCCGCGAACACCGGGGAGCTGTTTTTT. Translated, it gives CASSRTAANTGELFF.

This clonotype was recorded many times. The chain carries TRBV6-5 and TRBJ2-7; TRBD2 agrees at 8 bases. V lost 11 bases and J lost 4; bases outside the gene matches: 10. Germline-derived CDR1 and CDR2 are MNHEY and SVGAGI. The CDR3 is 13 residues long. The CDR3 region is CASGGGRPYEQYF. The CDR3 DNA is TGTGCCTCCGGGGGGGGTCGACCTTACGAGCAGTACTTC.